These 19 T cell receptor beta chains were sequenced from one sample in a study of T cell responses to AZD1222 COVID-19 vaccine. Clones were read by immunoSEQ multiplex PCR, and TCRdb kept only the in-frame ones, dropping some. This sample has over 95,000 clones, with roughly 88% found just once. Sequencing used peripheral blood, obtained 28 days after the second AZD1222 dose. The receptors originated from an adult who received the AZD1222 COVID-19 vaccine.

CDR3 bases: TGTGCCATCAGGGAGACTGGACACGCCCACAATGAGCAGTTCTTC. It codes for CAIRETGHAHNEQFF. The V call is TRBV10-3, the J call TRBJ2-1, with D perhaps TRBD1 (5 bases). The CDR3 has 15 amino acids. The V gene lost 6 bases and the J gene lost 5 bases, with 17 bases spanning the gap. The V gene's germline CDR1 is ENHRY and CDR2 SYGVKD.

J is TRBJ1-1 and V is TRBV7-6; D uncertain. The CDR3 has 16 amino acids. Germline V gene data show CDR1 as SGHVS and CDR2 as FNYEAQ. V lost 5 bases, J lost 4 bases, and 20 bases lay in between. CDR3 protein: CASSPGREGLSTEAFF. For the CDR3, the DNA is TGTGCCAGCAGCCCTGGGAGGGAAGGTTTGAGCACTGAAGCTTTCTTT.

This sequence joins TRBV7-2 and TRBJ2-3, with 15 positions matching TRBD2. J gave up 2 bases and V 3 bases, and 9 bases lay outside the gene matches. This CDR3 has 19 amino acids. CDR1 and CDR2 from the germline V gene are SGHTA and FQGNSA. The CDR3 sequence: CASSLTSGLAGGNTDTQYF. The CDR3 region has the DNA TGTGCCAGCAGCTTGACTTCGGGACTAGCGGGGGGTAACACAGATACGCAGTATTTT.

V gene TRBV5-1 combines with J gene TRBJ2-1; tentatively, D is TRBD1 (5 bases). CDR3 length: 14 amino acids. Germline CDR1 is SGHRS and CDR2 is YFSETQ. V lost 6 bases and J lost 0, with 10 bases in between. The CDR3 nucleotides read TGCGCCAGCACAAGACAGAGCTCCTACAATGAGCAGTTCTTC. Its translation: CASTRQSSYNEQFF.

The CDR3 sequence is CASNNRADQPQHF. Here the CDR3 DNA reads TGTGCCAGCAATAATCGCGCCGATCAGCCCCAGCATTTT. J is TRBJ1-5 and V is TRBV12-3 or TRBV12-4; D is uncertain. Trimming stripped 7 bases from V and 5 bases from J, with 12 bases between. This CDR3 region has 13 residues.

This clone has a single count. This sequence joins TRBV6-6 and TRBJ2-5; D gene uncertain. This CDR3 has 13 amino acids. V lost 1 base to trimming and J lost 5 bases, with 8 bases between them. CDR1 is MNHNY and CDR2 is SVGAGI in the germline V gene (reference sequence). This CDR3 reads CASSYWDLETQYF. CDR3 nucleotides: TGTGCCAGCAGTTACTGGGATTTGGAGACCCAGTACTTC.

This chain joins TRBV18 and TRBJ2-5; D may be TRBD1 or TRBD2 (5 bases each). CDR3 length equals 13 residues. Germline CDR1 reads KGHSH; CDR2 reads LQKENI. Trimming took off 7 bases at V and 4 bases at J, with 13 bases between the two ends. The CDR3 DNA sequence: TGTGCCAGCTTAGTCGCTGGGGGAGAGACCCAGTACTTC. This sequence encodes CASLVAGGETQYF.

The chain uses TRBV6-5 and TRBJ2-5; D unresolved. The ends were cut back, 0 bases at V and 5 bases at J, with 7 bases in the middle. The CDR3 consists of 13 residues. Germline V gene sequence: CDR1 MNHEY, CDR2 SVGAGI. The CDR3 loop is CASSYSWGETQYF. The CDR3 coding sequence is TGTGCCAGCAGTTACTCTTGGGGTGAGACCCAGTACTTC.

There are a few counts of this clone. The J gene is TRBJ1-2, the V gene TRBV9; 7 bases are a match to TRBD1. This CDR3 has 13 amino acids. V lost 4 bases and J lost 4; bases outside the gene matches: 4. Germline CDR1 and CDR2: SGDLS and YYNGEE. DNA of the CDR3: TGTGCCAGCAGCTCGGACAGGCTCTATGGCTACACCTTC. It yields the protein CASSSDRLYGYTF.

The chain recombines TRBV5-4 with TRBJ1-6; possibly TRBD1 for D (5 bases). Germline V gives CDR1 SGHNT, CDR2 YYREEE (reference sequence). V gave up 0 bases and J gave up 0 bases, with 7 bases separating them. The CDR3 loop spans 16 amino acids. In DNA form, the CDR3 reads TGTGCCAGCAGCTTGGATCAGGGCTCCTATAATTCACCCCTCCACTTT. This encodes CASSLDQGSYNSPLHF.

The J gene is TRBJ1-2, the V gene TRBV9; D perhaps matches TRBD1 (6 bases). Trimming removed 0 bases from V and 2 bases from J, with 17 bases in between. Germline V gene sequence: CDR1 SGDLS, CDR2 YYNGEE. This CDR3 comprises 17 residues. Here the CDR3 reads CASSVATGGAGNYGYTF. The CDR3 DNA sequence: TGTGCCAGCAGCGTAGCTACGGGGGGCGCAGGGAACTATGGCTACACCTTC.

This chain connects TRBV7-3 to TRBJ2-2; unclear D gene. Per germline, CDR1 SGHTA and CDR2 FQGTGA. Trimming left V 6 bases short and J 5 bases short, with 13 bases between. The CDR3 is 14 amino acids. The CDR3 sequence is CASSSALVTGELFF. The CDR3 region has the DNA TGTGCCAGCAGTTCAGCTTTGGTAACCGGGGAGCTGTTTTTT.

V gene TRBV5-5 combines with J gene TRBJ1-5; D unresolved. The CDR3 covers 15 residues. The germline gives CDR1 SGHKS, CDR2 YYEKEE (reference sequence). V was cut by 0 bases and J by 2 bases, with 9 bases left in between. CDR3 sequence: CASSLVPWGNQPQHF. CDR3 DNA: TGTGCCAGCAGCTTGGTTCCGTGGGGCAATCAGCCCCAGCATTTT.

The rearrangement uses TRBV18 and TRBJ2-3; 12 bases align to TRBD2. Germline V gives CDR1 KGHSH, CDR2 LQKENI. The CDR3 is 18 residues long. The trim removed 1 base at V and 4 bases at J, leaving 9 bases unmatched. CDR3: CASSPRLASGGAADTQYF. CDR3 sequence (DNA): TGTGCCAGCTCACCACGGTTGGCTAGCGGGGGGGCCGCAGATACGCAGTATTTT.

The chain has TRBV12-3 or TRBV12-4 and TRBJ1-5; D gene unclear. Trimming pared 3 bases from V and 6 bases from J, leaving 9 bases between. The CDR3 runs to 13 residues. The CDR3 DNA reads TGTGCCAGCAGTTTTACGAGGATTCAGCCCCAGCATTTT. This encodes CASSFTRIQPQHF.

V and J are TRBV2 and TRBJ2-7, with unresolved D. V lost 6 bases and J 6 bases, leaving 12 bases between the germline ends. Germline loops: CDR1 SNHLY, CDR2 FYNNEI. CDR3 length: 12 residues. DNA of the CDR3: TGTGCCAGCAGGGTTACAGTCTCCGAGCAGTACTTC. Its protein is CASRVTVSEQYF. The entire variable domain, with the rest obtained from reference TRBV2 and TRBJ2-7, is as follows: EPEVTQTPSHQVTQMGQEVILRCVPISNHLYFYWYRQILGQKVEFLVSFYNNEISEKSEIFDDQFSVERPDGSNFTLKIRSTKLEDSAMYFCASRVTVSEQYFGPGTRLTVT.

The genes are TRBV29-1 and TRBJ1-1; D remains unclear. Trimming stripped 5 bases from V and 1 base from J, with 11 bases between. The CDR3 sequence is 13 residues long. Per germline, CDR1 SQVTM and CDR2 ANQGSEA. CDR3 sequence reads: CSVPSDGNTEAFF. The CDR3 bases are TGCAGCGTTCCGTCGGACGGGAACACTGAAGCTTTCTTT.

This clone came up once. The chain carries TRBV11-2 and TRBJ2-5; 11 nucleotides align to TRBD1. Germline CDR1 reads SGHAT; CDR2 reads FQNNGV. This CDR3 contains 14 residues. V was clipped by 5 bases and J by 2 bases; unmatched bases: 1. CDR3 amino acids: CASSRDRGQETQYF. The CDR3 DNA follows: TGTGCCAGCAGCAGGGACAGGGGGCAAGAGACCCAGTACTTC.

The chain employs TRBV2 and TRBJ1-1; a weak D match, TRBD1 (6 bases). There are 13 residues in the CDR3. Germline CDR1 reads SNHLY; CDR2 reads FYNNEI. V gave up 5 bases and J gave up 6 bases, with 13 bases separating them. For the CDR3, the DNA is TGTGCCAGCAGTACAGGGTTCGTGGCTGAAGCTTTCTTT. Its translation: CASSTGFVAEAFF.